This TCR beta chain stems from a study of human T cells and chemical hapten exposure (dated by TCRdb to about 2021). Regarding the complete study: Libraries were pooled for sequencing, and per-sample TCR yields varied mainly because of small differences in library volumes within the pool. Both TCR alpha and TCR beta chains were sequenced from each blood RNA sample. The study tracked peripheral blood TCR repertoire changes in vivo during primary and secondary sensitization to the hapten diphenylcyclopropenone (DPC) in alopecia patients.

Summary of the overall study and its limitations: The number of TCRs above 1 in 1000 frequency did not change with DPC sensitization; there was no evidence of global repertoire structure alterations. Repeated subsampling changed both the strength of the expansion versus patch-test correlation and the threshold at which the correlation became significant.

Library preparation employed 5' RACE. The reads were generated on an Illumina MiSeq. During library preparation, unique molecular identifiers were attached to individual cDNA molecules so that TCRs could be counted in a quantitative, reproducible way. In the source study's methods: Samples had a median of about 96,000 TCRs, with a range from about 23,224 to 750,000. The Decombinator software suite was used to annotate the V, J and CDR3 of the TCR reads. For PS versus PT1 abundance plots, all samples were subsampled to the same number of TCRs (28,000). Expanded TCRs were defined as absent before sensitization and observed at least eight times at the 2-week time point. The public reads were run again by TCRdb, first through fastp at Q25 and then through MiXCR, and only productive beta chains were kept. Rows with one shared CDR3 protein collapse into an entry with the most common genes and DNA. TCRdb, not the authors, supplied the V and J calls. Counted in this sample were approximately 150,000 distinct CDR3 sequences; 4.1% of them appeared once. Clones ranked in the top ten supply over 1.1% of the sample.

This clonotype was counted ten times or more. Its binding antigen is unknown. Base quality data are lacking; no much larger clone is found one base away. The CDR3, cysteine through phenylalanine, is 13 amino acids long. Only the CDR3 region is kept as DNA, spanning 39 bases read in frame from base 1. V and J are trimmed by 2 bases and 6 bases, and the gene matches miss 0 bases of the junction. CDR1 and CDR2, per the germline V gene, are LGHNA and YSLEER. Total RNA was isolated from unfractionated whole blood collected in Tempus Blood RNA tubes. Four or five healthy volunteers acted as controls for TCR sequencing and had blood drawn at day 0, 2 weeks and 6 weeks.

This TCR was recovered from a female donor in good health. The chain uses TRBV4-3 and TRBJ2-1; TRBD2 lines up with 8 middle nucleotides. The CDR3 protein sequence reads: CASSQRGGNEQFF. In nucleotides, the sequence is TGCGCCAGCAGCCAACGGGGGGGCAATGAGCAGTTCTTC.